Listed here are 17 T cell receptor beta chains from one sample, sequenced in a study of blood T cell repertoires in COVID-19. Sequencing used immunoSEQ multiplex PCR; TCRdb keeps in-frame clones, though not all of them. The sample comprises hundreds of thousands of clones, just under 90% of which are singletons, and about a tenth rests with the top ten. The sample taken for sequencing was PBMCs or T cells enriched from blood (not recorded which). The receptors stem from a woman between 50 and 59 years old who had recovered from COVID-19.

The chain has TRBV29-1 and TRBJ2-7, with D possibly TRBD1 on 5 matching bases. From germline, CDR1 is SQVTM and CDR2 ANQGSEA. This CDR3 is built from 13 residues. V lost 1 base, J lost 2 bases, and 9 bases lay in between. CDR3 residues: CSVEAGSPYEQYF. The CDR3 nucleotides are TGCAGCGTTGAAGCAGGGTCCCCCTACGAGCAGTACTTC.

This chain connects TRBV21-1 to TRBJ1-1; the table's D call of TRBD1 was not tested on the DNA. TRBV21-1 is a known pseudogene. There are 15 residues in the CDR3. The CDR3 sequence is CATDRDRVFCLGAFF. DNA for the CDR3: TGTGCCACCGACCGGGACAGGGTTTTTTGTCTCGGAGCTTTCTTT.

The V gene is TRBV2, the J gene TRBJ2-4; D ambiguous. Trimming removed 8 bases from V and 5 bases from J, with 7 bases in between. The CDR3 spans 11 residues. CDR1 and CDR2 (germline): SNHLY, FYNNEI. CDR3 bases: TGTGCCAGCGCGGCGCAAAACATTCAGTACTTC. It encodes CASAAQNIQYF.

V is TRBV28 and J is TRBJ1-5, with 8 bases matching TRBD1. The CDR3 spans 13 residues. CDR1 is MDHEN and CDR2 is SYDVKM in the germline V gene. With V trimmed by 5 bases and J by 5 bases, 2 bases remained unmatched. CDR3 loop: CASSEDRDQPQHF. The DNA of the CDR3 is TGTGCCAGCAGTGAGGACAGGGATCAGCCCCAGCATTTT.

The genes are TRBV5-1 and TRBJ1-3; D not certain. This CDR3 is 16 amino acids long. Germline V gene sequence: CDR1 SGHRS, CDR2 YFSETQ. Trimming left V 1 base short and J 0 bases short, with 11 bases between. Here the CDR3 reads CASSLNLRGSGNTIYF. CDR3 sequence (DNA): TGCGCCAGCAGCTTGAACCTTCGCGGCTCTGGAAACACCATATATTTT.

V gene TRBV10-3 combines with J gene TRBJ2-1; TRBD1 might be the D (6 bases). The germline V gene has CDR1 ENHRY and CDR2 SYGVKD. With 5 bases removed from V and 8 bases from J, the gap between germline ends came to 13 bases. There are 13 residues in the CDR3. The CDR3 region has the DNA TGTGCCATCAGTTACAAACAGGGCGATGAGCAGTTCTTC. Translation gives CAISYKQGDEQFF.

V is TRBV9 and J is TRBJ2-7; TRBD1 aligns across 7 bases. Trimming at V came to 0 bases and at J to 6 bases, leaving 12 bases not matched to a gene. Germline V gene sequence: CDR1 SGDLS, CDR2 YYNGEE. The CDR3 is made up of 16 amino acids. CDR3 protein: CASSVDTGTDLLEQYF. The DNA for the CDR3 is TGTGCCAGCAGCGTAGATACCGGGACAGATCTTCTCGAGCAGTACTTC.

This sequence joins TRBV9 and TRBJ1-2; no clear D. V was cut by 6 bases and J by 5 bases, with 11 bases left in between. Germline loops: CDR1 SGDLS, CDR2 YYNGEE. The CDR3 spans 12 residues. The DNA for the CDR3 is TGTGCCAGCATCCGCAGGTTTTATGGCTACACCTTC. It translates to CASIRRFYGYTF.

This clone was picked up a small number of times. The chain combines TRBV6-2 or TRBV6-3 with TRBJ2-1; 10 nucleotides line up with TRBD2. The V and J ends lost 4 bases and 10 bases, in that order; junction bases with no gene match: 1. The CDR3 spans 12 residues. The germline V gene has CDR1 MNHEY and CDR2 SVGEGT. The CDR3 DNA is TGTGCCAGCAGTTTACTAGCGGGGGAGCAGTTCTTC. It codes for CASSLLAGEQFF.

The chain couples TRBV6-5 to TRBJ1-5; D remains ambiguous. Germline CDR1 is MNHEY and CDR2 is SVGAGI. This CDR3 contains 15 residues. V shed 8 bases and J shed 2 bases, with 16 bases lying between them. This chain's CDR3 is CASGLSGYGNQPQHF. CDR3 DNA sequence: TGTGCCAGCGGCTTATCCGGGTATGGCAATCAGCCCCAGCATTTT.

The rearrangement uses TRBV28 and TRBJ2-7; 8 nucleotides match TRBD1. This CDR3 spans 15 amino acids. Trimming took 4 bases from V and 0 from J; bases not matched to a gene: 5. Per germline, CDR1 MDHEN and CDR2 SYDVKM. The CDR3 DNA sequence: TGTGCCAGCAGTTATTACAGGGGGACCTCCTACGAGCAGTACTTC. This encodes CASSYYRGTSYEQYF. Filled out from reference TRBV28 and TRBJ2-7, the complete variable domain reads DVKVTQSSRYLVKRTGEKVFLECVQDMDHENMFWYRQDPGLGLRLIYFSYDVKMKEKGDIPEGYSVSREKKERFSLILESASTNQTSMYLCASSYYRGTSYEQYFGPGTRLTVT.

The V call is TRBV7-9, the J call TRBJ1-1; no reliable D call. The CDR3 has 11 amino acids. Trimming took off 1 base at V and 8 bases at J, with 5 bases between the two ends. CDR1 and CDR2 from the germline V gene are SEHNR and FQNEAQ (reference sequence). The CDR3 here is CASSLGREAFF. CDR3 DNA sequence: TGTGCCAGCAGCTTAGGCAGAGAAGCTTTCTTT.

This chain joins TRBV7-6 and TRBJ2-3; D might be TRBD2 (5 bases). This CDR3 has 13 amino acids. V was cut by 5 bases and J by 5 bases, with 11 bases left in between. Germline lookup yields CDR1 SGHVS and CDR2 FNYEAQ. The CDR3 sequence: CASSPSPLDTQYF. The CDR3 nucleotides are TGTGCCAGCAGCCCTAGCCCTCTAGATACGCAGTATTTT. The entire variable domain, with the rest obtained from reference TRBV7-6 and TRBJ2-3, is as follows: GAGVSQSPRYKVTKRGQDVALRCDPISGHVSLYWYRQALGQGPEFLTYFNYEAQQDKSGLPNDRFSAERPEGSISTLTIQRTEQRDSAMYRCASSPSPLDTQYFGPGTRLTVL.

The chain links TRBV4-2 to TRBJ2-3; TRBD2 matches at 7 bases. V trimming: 0 bases; J trimming: 1 base; junction bases outside the gene matches: 13. Per germline, CDR1 LGHNA and CDR2 YNFKEQ. The CDR3 covers 19 residues. The CDR3 nucleotides are TGTGCCAGCAGCCAAGATCCGCTAGTAGTGGCGGGGGGCACAGATACGCAGTATTTT. Protein product: CASSQDPLVVAGGTDTQYF.

This chain connects TRBV5-6 to TRBJ2-1; TRBD1 aligns across 9 bases. Trimming took 4 bases from V and 7 from J; bases not matched to a gene: 9. This CDR3 spans 15 amino acids. The germline gives CDR1 SGHDT, CDR2 YYEEEE. CDR3 loop: CASSPRDRAMNEQFF. CDR3 in DNA: TGTGCCAGCAGCCCCCGGGACAGGGCTATGAATGAGCAGTTCTTC.

This clone turned up a few times. The rearrangement joins TRBV7-9 to TRBJ2-1, with D perhaps matching TRBD1 (5 bases). The V and J ends lost 4 bases and 3 bases respectively, with 10 bases between them. The CDR3 loop spans 14 amino acids. Germline CDR1 and CDR2: SEHNR and FQNEAQ (reference sequence). The CDR3 nucleotides are TGTGCCAGCAGCTCCAGGGATAACTACAATGAGCAGTTCTTC. Amino acids: CASSSRDNYNEQFF. The full variable domain, rest sourced from reference TRBV7-9 and TRBJ2-1, is DTGVSQNPRHKITKRGQNVTFRCDPISEHNRLYWYRQTLGQGPEFLTYFQNEAQLEKSRLLSDRFSAERPKGSFSTLEIQRTEQGDSAMYLCASSSRDNYNEQFFGPGTRLTVL.

The chain links TRBV30 to TRBJ1-3, with no clear D. The CDR3 sequence is 14 residues long. Germline CDR1 is GTSNPN and CDR2 is SVGIG (reference sequence). The V end was cut by 0 bases, the J end by 2 bases, with 8 bases between. This CDR3 is CAWSVRRTGNTIYF. DNA of the CDR3: TGTGCCTGGAGTGTACGGAGAACTGGAAACACCATATATTTT.